One T cell receptor beta chain is described in this entry. Its antigen is not yet known. Per-base quality was not reported, and no clone a single base away is much larger than it. This record belongs to a study of shared T cell receptors in the human thymus (dated by TCRdb to the early 2020s). For context, the study as a whole: The study examined how self-reactive, shared T-cell receptor alpha chains are generated in the human thymus.

Library preparation used the immunoSEQ multiplex PCR assay. Not all clones reach the TCRdb copy of this immuneACCESS table, which keeps in-frame sequences only. Checked studies attribute under half of the gap to unresolved V genes and leave the rest unexplained. The sample table holds 650,000 to 950,000 clones, of which 75% to 90% were seen once. The ten largest clones capture approximately 0.01% of the sample. The germline V gene specifies MDHEN as CDR1 and SYDVKM as CDR2. The CDR3 runs 15 amino acids, cysteine and phenylalanine included. Solely the CDR3 DNA is kept, with 45 bases framed from the first base. Trimming leaves V shorter by 2 bases and J shorter by 0 bases, with the junction holding 4 bases beyond the gene matches. Separately, the same data were catalogued under a study of human thymus T cells. The second study reports: In Finland, the donors were immunologically healthy infants who were having open corrective cardiac surgery for congenital heart defects. Thymus tissue was obtained as surgical resects removed during corrective cardiac surgery. Biased V and J gene segment usage appeared to be present in both thymic and peripheral blood repertoires. The related research reported highly overlapping thymic TCR repertoires among unrelated individuals. TCR alpha and beta repertoires from roughly 8 infant thymus samples and four related peripheral blood samples were characterized in the study. Donor ages ranged from roughly 6 to 250 days, and the cohort comprised roughly 6 male and a couple of female infants. After being mechanically released from the tissue, thymocytes were kept at -70 degrees C in pellets of about 8.5-32 million cells. A QIAsymphony instrument was used to extract genomic DNA from the frozen cell pellets. TCRB and TCRAD loci were amplified from a standardized quantity of quality-controlled genomic DNA using the immunoSEQ multiplex PCR assay. The amplicons covered the V(D)J region and were long enough to include the CDR3 and to identify the V and J genes. The amplicons were sequenced on an Illumina platform via the commercial immunoSEQ service. Primer bias and sequencing errors were corrected as previously described, and TCRAD and TCRB definitions were based on the IMGT database. The repertoires were analysed using immunoSEQ Analyzer 3.0 and VDJTools for basic statistics, V/J segment usage, diversity estimates, rarefaction and pairwise overlap. Chao1, ChaoE, Efron-Thisted, Shannon and inverse Simpson indices were used to estimate diversity, which was also estimated on datasets down-sampled to the smallest sample. For repertoire overlap, CDR3 nucleotide sequence, V gene and J gene had to match strictly, and clustering was done by Jaccard-based multidimensional scaling. On average, thymus samples yielded about 730,000 unique TCRB clonotypes, whereas blood samples yielded approximately 84,000.

The source material was thymocytes. The TCR originated in a girl less than two years old with a congenital heart defect. Donor details come from another sample of the same person, matched by shared clones. The rearranged chain carries TRBV28 and TRBJ2-7; 7 middle bases align to TRBD1. The DNA sequence is given as TGTGCCAGCAGTTTACCGGGACAGAGCTCCTACGAGCAGTACTTC. Its protein product is CASSLPGQSSYEQYF.